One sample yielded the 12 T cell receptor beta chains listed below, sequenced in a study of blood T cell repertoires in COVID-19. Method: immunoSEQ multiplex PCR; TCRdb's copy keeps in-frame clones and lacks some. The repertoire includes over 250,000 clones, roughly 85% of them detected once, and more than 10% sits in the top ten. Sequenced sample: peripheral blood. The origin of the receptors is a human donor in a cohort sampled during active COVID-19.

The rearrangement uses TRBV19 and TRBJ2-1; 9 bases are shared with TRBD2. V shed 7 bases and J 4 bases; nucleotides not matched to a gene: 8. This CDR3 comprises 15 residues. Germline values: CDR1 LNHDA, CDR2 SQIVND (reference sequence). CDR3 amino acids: CASKIGREGYNEQFF. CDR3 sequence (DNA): TGTGCCAGTAAGATAGGGCGGGAGGGTTACAATGAGCAGTTCTTC.

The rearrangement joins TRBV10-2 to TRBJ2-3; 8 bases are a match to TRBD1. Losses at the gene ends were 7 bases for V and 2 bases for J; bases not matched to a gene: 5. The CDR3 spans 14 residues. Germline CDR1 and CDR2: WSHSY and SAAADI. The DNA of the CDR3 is TGCGCCAGCAAGGAGGGACAGGTCACAGATACGCAGTATTTT. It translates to CASKEGQVTDTQYF.

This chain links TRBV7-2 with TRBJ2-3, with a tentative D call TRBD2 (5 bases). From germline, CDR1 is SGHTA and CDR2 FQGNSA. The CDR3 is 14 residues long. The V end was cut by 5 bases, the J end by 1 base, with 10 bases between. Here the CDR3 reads CASSPQRGTDTQYF. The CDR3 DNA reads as TGTGCCAGCAGCCCCCAGAGGGGCACAGATACGCAGTATTTT.

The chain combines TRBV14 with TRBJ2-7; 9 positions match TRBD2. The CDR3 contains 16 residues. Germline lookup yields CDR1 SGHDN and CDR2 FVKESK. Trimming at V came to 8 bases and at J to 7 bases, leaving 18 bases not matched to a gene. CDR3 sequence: CASSYGPGLASREQYF. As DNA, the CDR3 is TGTGCCAGCTCGTACGGCCCGGGACTAGCCTCCCGAGAGCAGTACTTC.

DNA of the CDR3: TGTGCCAGCAGCTTAAGACCGGGACAGGGGACGACCGGGGAGCTGTTTTTT. Translated, it gives CASSLRPGQGTTGELFF. The chain recombines TRBV7-6 with TRBJ2-2, with 10 positions matching TRBD1. The length of the CDR3 is 17 residues. Germline lookup yields CDR1 SGHVS and CDR2 FNYEAQ. V shed 2 bases, J shed 5 bases, and the junction held 8 bases outside the gene matches.

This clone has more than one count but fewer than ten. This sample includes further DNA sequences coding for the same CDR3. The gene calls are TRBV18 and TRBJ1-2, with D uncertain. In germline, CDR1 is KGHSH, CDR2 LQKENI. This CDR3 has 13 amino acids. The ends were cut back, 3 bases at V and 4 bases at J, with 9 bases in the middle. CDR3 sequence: CASSPSGGYGYTF. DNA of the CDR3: TGTGCCAGCTCACCTTCGGGTGGCTATGGCTACACCTTC.

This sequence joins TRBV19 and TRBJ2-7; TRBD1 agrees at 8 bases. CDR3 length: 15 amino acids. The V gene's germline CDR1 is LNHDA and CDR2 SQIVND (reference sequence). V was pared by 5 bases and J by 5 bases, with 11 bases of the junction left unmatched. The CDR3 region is CASSFPGQARDEQYF. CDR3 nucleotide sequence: TGTGCCAGTAGTTTTCCGGGACAGGCGAGGGACGAGCAGTACTTC.

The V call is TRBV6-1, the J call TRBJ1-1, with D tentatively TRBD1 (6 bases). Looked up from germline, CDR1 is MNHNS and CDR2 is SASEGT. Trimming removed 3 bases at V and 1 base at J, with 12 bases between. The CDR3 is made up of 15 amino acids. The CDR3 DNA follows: TGTGCCAGCAGTGACGTAGGACAGCCGAACACTGAAGCTTTCTTT. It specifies CASSDVGQPNTEAFF.

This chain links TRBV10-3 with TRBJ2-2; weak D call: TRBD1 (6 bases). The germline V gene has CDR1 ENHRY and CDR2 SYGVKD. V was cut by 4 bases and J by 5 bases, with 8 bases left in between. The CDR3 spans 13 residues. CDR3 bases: TGTGCCATCAGTGGGACAGAGACCGGGGAGCTGTTTTTT. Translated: CAISGTETGELFF.

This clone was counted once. Written as DNA, the CDR3 is TGTGCCAGCAGCTTAGCCATTGGTGGGAGGTATAGCGCGATCCAGTTCTTC. Translated, it gives CASSLAIGGRYSAIQFF. The chain has TRBV11-1 and TRBJ2-1, with TRBD2 as a possible D gene (6 bases). Trimming took off 0 bases at V and 13 bases at J, with 25 bases between the two ends. The V gene's germline CDR1 is SGHAT and CDR2 FQDESV (reference sequence). The CDR3 sequence is 17 residues long.

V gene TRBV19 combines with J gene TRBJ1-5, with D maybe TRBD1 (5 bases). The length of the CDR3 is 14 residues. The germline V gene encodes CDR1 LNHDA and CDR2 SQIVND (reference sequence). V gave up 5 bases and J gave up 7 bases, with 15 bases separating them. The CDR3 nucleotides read TGTGCCAGTAGTCCGGCAGGGCTTCGCCAGCCCCAGCATTTT. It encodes CASSPAGLRQPQHF.

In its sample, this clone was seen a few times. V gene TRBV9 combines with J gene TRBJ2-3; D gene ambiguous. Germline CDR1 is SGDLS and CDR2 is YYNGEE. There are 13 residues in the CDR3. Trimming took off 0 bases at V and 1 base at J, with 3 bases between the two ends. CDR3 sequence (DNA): TGTGCCAGCAGCGTAGCGGGCACAGATACGCAGTATTTT. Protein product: CASSVAGTDTQYF.